The clone carrying this T cell receptor beta chain was counted between two and nine times. Its cognate antigen is unknown. The data were taken from a study of T cell repertoires in cytomegalovirus infection. Study-wide background: A matching HLA type, together with CMV infection, was signaled by public TCR beta signatures. Study-wide points: Clonotypes of TCR beta that were HLA-C-restricted and CMV-specific dominated the ex vivo response. Pooled public TCR beta family frequency picked out CMV carriers with the relevant HLA.

TCRdb reprocessed the reads via MiXCR and lists one record per CDR3 protein. The sample yields about 740,000 distinct CDR3 sequences, 35% seen once. Sample: PBMCs. This clonotype was obtained from a human donor in good health (CMV status not recorded). Some clones in this sample may be carry-over from other donors' samples.

CDR3 sequence: CAIRMDRKGTEAFF. The DNA of the CDR3 is TGTGCCATCAGAATGGACAGGAAAGGAACTGAAGCTTTCTTT. V and J are TRBV10-3 and TRBJ1-1; 7 bases fit TRBD1. Germline-derived CDR1 and CDR2 are ENHRY and SYGVKD. Trimming cost V 6 bases and J 5 bases; bases outside gene matches: 9. The CDR3 runs to 14 residues.